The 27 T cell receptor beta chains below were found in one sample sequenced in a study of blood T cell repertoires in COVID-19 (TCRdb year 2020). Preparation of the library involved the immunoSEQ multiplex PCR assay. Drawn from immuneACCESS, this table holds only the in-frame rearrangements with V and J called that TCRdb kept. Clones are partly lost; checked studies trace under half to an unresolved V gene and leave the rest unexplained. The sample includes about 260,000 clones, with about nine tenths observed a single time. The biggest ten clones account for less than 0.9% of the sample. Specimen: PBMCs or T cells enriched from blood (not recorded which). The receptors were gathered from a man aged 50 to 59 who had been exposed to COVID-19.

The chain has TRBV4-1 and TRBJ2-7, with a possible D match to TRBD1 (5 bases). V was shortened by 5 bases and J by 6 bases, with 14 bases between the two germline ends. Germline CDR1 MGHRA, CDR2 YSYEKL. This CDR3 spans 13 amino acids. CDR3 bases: TGCGCCAGCAGCACTATCCAGGGTTCCGAGCAGTACGTC. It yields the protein CASSTIQGSEQYV.

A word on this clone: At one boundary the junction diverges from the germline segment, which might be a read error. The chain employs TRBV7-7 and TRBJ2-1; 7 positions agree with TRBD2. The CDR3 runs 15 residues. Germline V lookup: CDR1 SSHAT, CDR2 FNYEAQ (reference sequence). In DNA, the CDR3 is TGTGCTAGCAGCTTAGTAGCGGGTTCCTACAATGAGCAGTTCTTC. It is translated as CASSLVAGSYNEQFF.

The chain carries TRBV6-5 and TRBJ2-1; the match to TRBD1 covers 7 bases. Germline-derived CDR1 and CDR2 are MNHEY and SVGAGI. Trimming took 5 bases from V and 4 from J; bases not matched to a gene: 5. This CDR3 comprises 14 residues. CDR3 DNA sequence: TGTGCCAGCAGTACAGGGACAGCGTACAATGAGCAGTTCTTC. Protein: CASSTGTAYNEQFF.

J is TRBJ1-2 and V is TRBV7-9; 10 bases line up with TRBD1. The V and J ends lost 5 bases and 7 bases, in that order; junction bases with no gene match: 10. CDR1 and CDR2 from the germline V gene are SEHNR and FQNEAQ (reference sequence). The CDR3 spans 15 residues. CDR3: CASSPRQGAWVGYTF. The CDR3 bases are TGTGCCAGCAGCCCCAGACAGGGGGCATGGGTTGGCTACACCTTC.

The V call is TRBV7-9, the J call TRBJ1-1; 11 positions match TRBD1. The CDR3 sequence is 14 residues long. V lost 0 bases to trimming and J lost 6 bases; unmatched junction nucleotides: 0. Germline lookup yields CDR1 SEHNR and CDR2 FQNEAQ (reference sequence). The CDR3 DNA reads TGTGCCAGCAGCTTAGCGGGACAGGGGGCTGAAGCTTTCTTT. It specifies CASSLAGQGAEAFF.

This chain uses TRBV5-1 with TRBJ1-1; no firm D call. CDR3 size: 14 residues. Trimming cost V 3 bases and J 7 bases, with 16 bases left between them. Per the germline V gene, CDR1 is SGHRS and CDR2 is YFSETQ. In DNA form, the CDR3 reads TGCGCCAGCAGCTCCGCAGGTGGTGGGCTTGAAGCTTTCTTT. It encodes CASSSAGGGLEAFF.

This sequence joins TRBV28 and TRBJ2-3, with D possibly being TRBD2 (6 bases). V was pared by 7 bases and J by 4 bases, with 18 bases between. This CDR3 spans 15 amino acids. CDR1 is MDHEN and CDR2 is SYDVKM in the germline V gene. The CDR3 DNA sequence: TGTGCCAGCACAGACTCCAACGGGAGCGCAGATACGCAGTATTTT. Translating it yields CASTDSNGSADTQYF.

The CDR3 sequence: CASSLAGTGNEKLFF. The CDR3, as DNA: TGCGCCAGCAGCTTGGCCGGGACAGGGAATGAAAAACTGTTTTTT. The chain couples TRBV5-1 to TRBJ1-4, with 9 bases lining up with TRBD1. The trim removed 0 bases at V and 5 bases at J, leaving 2 bases unmatched. CDR3 length: 15 amino acids. Germline V gene sequence: CDR1 SGHRS, CDR2 YFSETQ.

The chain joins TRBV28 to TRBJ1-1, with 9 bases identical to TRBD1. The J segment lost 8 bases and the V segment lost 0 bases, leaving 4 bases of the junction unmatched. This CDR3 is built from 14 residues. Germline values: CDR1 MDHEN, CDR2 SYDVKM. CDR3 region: CASSLWQQGAEAFF. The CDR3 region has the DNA TGTGCCAGCAGTTTATGGCAACAGGGGGCGGAAGCTTTCTTT.

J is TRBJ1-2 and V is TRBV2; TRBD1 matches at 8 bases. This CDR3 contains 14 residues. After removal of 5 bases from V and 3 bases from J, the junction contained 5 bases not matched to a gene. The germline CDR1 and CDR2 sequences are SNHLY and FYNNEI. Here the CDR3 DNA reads TGTGCCAGCAGTAAGACAGGGGTGGACTATGGCTACACCTTC. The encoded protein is CASSKTGVDYGYTF.

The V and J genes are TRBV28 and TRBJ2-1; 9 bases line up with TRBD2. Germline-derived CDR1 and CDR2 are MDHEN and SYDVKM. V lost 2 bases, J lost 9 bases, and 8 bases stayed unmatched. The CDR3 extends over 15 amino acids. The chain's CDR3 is CASSLGGLATREQFF. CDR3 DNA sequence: TGTGCCAGCAGTTTAGGTGGACTAGCGACACGTGAGCAGTTCTTC. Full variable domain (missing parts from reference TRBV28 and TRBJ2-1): DVKVTQSSRYLVKRTGEKVFLECVQDMDHENMFWYRQDPGLGLRLIYFSYDVKMKEKGDIPEGYSVSREKKERFSLILESASTNQTSMYLCASSLGGLATREQFFGPGTRLTVL.

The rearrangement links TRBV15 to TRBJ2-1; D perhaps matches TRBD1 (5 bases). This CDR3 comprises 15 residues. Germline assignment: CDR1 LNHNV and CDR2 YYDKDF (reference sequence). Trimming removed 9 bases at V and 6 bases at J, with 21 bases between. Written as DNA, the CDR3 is TGTGCCACTGGGTCTCGGTCAGGGCCTTCCAATGAGCAGTTCTTC. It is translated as CATGSRSGPSNEQFF.

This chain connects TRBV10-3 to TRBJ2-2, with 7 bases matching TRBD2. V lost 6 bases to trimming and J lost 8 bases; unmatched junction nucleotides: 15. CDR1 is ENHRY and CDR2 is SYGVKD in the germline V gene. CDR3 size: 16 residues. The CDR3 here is CAISLQLARGSGELFF. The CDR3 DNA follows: TGTGCCATCAGCCTCCAACTAGCGCGCGGTTCGGGGGAGCTGTTTTTT.

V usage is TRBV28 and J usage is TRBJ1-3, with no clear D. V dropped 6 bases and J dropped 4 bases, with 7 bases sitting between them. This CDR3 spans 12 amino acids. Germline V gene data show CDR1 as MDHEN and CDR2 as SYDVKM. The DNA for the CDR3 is TGTGCCAGCAGATTCCCAGGAAACACCATATATTTT. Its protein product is CASRFPGNTIYF.

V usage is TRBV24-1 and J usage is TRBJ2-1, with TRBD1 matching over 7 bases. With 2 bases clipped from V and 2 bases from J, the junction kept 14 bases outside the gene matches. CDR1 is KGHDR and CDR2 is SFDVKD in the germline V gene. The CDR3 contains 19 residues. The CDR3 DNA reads TGTGCCACCAGTGATTCCCTAACAAGACAGGGTGGGGCCTACAATGAGCAGTTCTTC. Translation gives CATSDSLTRQGGAYNEQFF.

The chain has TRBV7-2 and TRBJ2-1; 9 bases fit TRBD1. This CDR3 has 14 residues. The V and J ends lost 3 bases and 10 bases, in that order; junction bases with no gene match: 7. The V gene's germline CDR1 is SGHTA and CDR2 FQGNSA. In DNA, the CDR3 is TGTGCCAGCAGCTTTACAGGGGGCGCGCGGGAGCAGTTCTTC. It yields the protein CASSFTGGAREQFF.

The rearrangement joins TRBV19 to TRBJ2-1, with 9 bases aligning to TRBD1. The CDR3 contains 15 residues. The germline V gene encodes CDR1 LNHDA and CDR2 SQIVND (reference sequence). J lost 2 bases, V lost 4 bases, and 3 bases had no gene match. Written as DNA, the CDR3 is TGTGCCAGTAGTAGACAGGGGGGCACCTACAATGAGCAGTTCTTC. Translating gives CASSRQGGTYNEQFF.

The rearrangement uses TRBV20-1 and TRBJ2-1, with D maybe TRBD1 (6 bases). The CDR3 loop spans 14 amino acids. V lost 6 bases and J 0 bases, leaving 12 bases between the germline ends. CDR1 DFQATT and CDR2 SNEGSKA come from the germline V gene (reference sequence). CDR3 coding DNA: TGCAGTGCCAGTGAAGGGGGCTCCTACAATGAGCAGTTCTTC. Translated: CSASEGGSYNEQFF.

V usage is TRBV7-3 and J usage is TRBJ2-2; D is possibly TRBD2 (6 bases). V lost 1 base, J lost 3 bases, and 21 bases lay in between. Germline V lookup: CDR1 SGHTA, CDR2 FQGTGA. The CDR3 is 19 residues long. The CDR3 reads CASSLIPKLSSGHTGELFF. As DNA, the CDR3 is TGTGCCAGCAGCTTAATACCCAAGTTGTCGAGCGGGCACACCGGGGAGCTGTTTTTT.

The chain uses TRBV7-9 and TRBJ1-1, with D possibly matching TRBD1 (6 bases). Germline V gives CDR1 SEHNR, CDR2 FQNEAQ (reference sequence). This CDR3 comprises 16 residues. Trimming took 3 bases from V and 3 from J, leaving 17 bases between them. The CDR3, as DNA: TGTGCCAGCAGCTTTTTCAGGGGTTCGGCGCACACTGAAGCTTTCTTT. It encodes CASSFFRGSAHTEAFF.

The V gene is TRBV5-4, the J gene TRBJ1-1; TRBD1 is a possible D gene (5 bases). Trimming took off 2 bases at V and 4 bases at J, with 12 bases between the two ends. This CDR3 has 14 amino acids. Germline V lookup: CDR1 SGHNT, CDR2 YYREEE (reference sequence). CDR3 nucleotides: TGTGCCAGCAGCTTAATAGGGGCTGGCACTGAAGCTTTCTTT. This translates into CASSLIGAGTEAFF.

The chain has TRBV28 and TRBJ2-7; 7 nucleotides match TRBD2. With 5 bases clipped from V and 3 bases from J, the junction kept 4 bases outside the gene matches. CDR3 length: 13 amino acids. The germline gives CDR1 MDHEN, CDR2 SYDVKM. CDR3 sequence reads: CASSAGRFYEQYV. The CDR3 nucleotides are TGTGCCAGCAGTGCCGGGAGGTTCTACGAGCAGTACGTC.

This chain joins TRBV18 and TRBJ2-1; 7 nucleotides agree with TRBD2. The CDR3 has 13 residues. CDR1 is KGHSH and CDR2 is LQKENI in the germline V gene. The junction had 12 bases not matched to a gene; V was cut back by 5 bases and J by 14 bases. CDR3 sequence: CASSGTSVGTKFF. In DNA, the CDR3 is TGTGCCAGCTCAGGCACTAGCGTGGGGACCAAGTTCTTC.

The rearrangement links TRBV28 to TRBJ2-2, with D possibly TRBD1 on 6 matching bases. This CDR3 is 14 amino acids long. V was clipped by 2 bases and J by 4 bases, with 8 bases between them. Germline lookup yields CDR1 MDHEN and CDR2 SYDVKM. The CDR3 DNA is TGTGCCAGCAGTTTAGGACAGCGCACCGGGGAGCTGTTTTTT. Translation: CASSLGQRTGELFF.

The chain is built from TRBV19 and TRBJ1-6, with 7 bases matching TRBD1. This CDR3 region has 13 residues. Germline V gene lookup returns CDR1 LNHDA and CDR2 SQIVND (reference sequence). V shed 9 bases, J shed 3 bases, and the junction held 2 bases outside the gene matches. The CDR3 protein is CASGTVYNSPLHF. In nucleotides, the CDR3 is TGTGCCAGCGGGACAGTCTATAATTCACCCCTCCACTTT.

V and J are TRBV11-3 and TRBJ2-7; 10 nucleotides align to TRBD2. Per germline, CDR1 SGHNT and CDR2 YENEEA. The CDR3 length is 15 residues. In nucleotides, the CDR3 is TGTGCCAGCAGCTTAGGACTAGCGGGCCCCTATGAGCAGTACGTC. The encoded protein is CASSLGLAGPYEQYV.

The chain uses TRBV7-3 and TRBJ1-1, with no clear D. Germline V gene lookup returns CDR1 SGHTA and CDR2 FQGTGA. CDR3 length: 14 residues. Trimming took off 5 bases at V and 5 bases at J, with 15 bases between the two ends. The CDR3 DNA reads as TGTGCCAGCAGCCCCGGAGTCTACGGTACTGAAGCTTTCTTT. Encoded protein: CASSPGVYGTEAFF. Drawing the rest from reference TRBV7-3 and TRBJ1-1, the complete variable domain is GAGVSQTPSNKVTEKGKYVELRCDPISGHTALYWYRQSLGQGPEFLIYFQGTGAADDSGLPNDRFFAVRPEGSVSTLKIQRTERGDSAVYLCASSPGVYGTEAFFGQGTRLTVV.